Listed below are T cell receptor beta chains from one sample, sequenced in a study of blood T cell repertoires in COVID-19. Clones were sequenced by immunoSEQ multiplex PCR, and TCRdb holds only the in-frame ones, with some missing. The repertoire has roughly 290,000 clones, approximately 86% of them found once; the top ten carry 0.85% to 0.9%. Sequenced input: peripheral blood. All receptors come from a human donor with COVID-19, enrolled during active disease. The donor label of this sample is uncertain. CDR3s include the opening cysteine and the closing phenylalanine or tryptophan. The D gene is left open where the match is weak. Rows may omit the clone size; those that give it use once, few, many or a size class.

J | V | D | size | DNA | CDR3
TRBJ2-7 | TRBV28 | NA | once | TGTGCCAGCAATATCGTCTCGGGGGAAATCTACGAGCAGTACTTC | CASNIVSGEIYEQYF
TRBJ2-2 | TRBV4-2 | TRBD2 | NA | TGTGCCAGCAGCCCAGCCCCCCCTGGACTAGCAGACACCGGGGAGCTGTTTTTT | CASSPAPPGLADTGELFF
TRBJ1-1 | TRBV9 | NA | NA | TGTGCCAGCAGCGTAGTGACAGCGAACACTGAAGCTTTCTTT | CASSVVTANTEAFF
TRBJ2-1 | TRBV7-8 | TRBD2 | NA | TGTGCCAGCAGCCCAATCCCAGCGGGAGGCCACAATGAGCAGTTCTTC | CASSPIPAGGHNEQFF
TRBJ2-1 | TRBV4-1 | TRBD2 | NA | TGCGCCAGCAGCCAAGATAGGAAGGTAGCGGGAGGTTTGGGCAACAATGAGCAGTTCTTC | CASSQDRKVAGGLGNNEQFF
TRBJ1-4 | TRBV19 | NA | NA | TGTGCCAGTAGTTCCAGGGCCGGACCGGAAAAACTGTTTTTT | CASSSRAGPEKLFF
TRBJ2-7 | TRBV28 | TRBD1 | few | TGTGCCAGCAGGTCGACAGGGAGAAAACCTGAGCAGTACTTC | CASRSTGRKPEQYF
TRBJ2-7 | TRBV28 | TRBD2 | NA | TGTGCCAGCAGTTTCTCGCGTCGCGGGACTAGTGTTCGCGAGCAGTACTTC | CASSFSRRGTSVREQYF
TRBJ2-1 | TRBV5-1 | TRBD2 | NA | TGCGCCAGCAGCTTGGTTAGCGGGAGGAGTAATGAGCAGTTCTTC | CASSLVSGRSNEQFF
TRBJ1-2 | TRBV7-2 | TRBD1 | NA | TGTGCCAGCAGCTTAGTGGGACAGGGGGCCCCTCAAGGCTACACCTTC | CASSLVGQGAPQGYTF
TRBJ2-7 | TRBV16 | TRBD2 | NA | TGTGCCAGCAGCCAAAATCTAGCGGGACCTTTGGAGCAGTACTTC | CASSQNLAGPLEQYF
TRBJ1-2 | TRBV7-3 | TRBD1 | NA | TGTGCCAGCAGCCGTGGACAGGGATCGGGCTATGGCTACACCTTC | CASSRGQGSGYGYTF
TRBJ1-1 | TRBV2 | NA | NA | TGTGCCAGCAGTGAAGGGGGGGGGAACACTGAAGCTTTCTTT | CASSEGGGNTEAFF
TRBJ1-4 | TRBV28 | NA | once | TGTGCCAGCAGTTTTTTCGGGGTTCGTGGTGAAAAACTGTTTTTT | CASSFFGVRGEKLFF
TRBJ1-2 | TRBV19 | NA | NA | TGTGCCAGTACGACGGACAGACCTTATGGCTACACCTTC | CASTTDRPYGYTF
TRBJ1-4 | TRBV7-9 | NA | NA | TGTGCCAGCAGCTTAGCGCCAGTAACTAATGAAAAACTGTTTTTT | CASSLAPVTNEKLFF
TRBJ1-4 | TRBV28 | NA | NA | TGTGCCAGCATCCCAGGACAGAGTAATGAAAAACTGTTTTTT | CASIPGQSNEKLFF
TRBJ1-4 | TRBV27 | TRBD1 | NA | TGTGCCAGCAGTTTTCTTGGGAGACAGGGAAGAGACGCAACTAATGAAAAACTGTTTTTT | CASSFLGRQGRDATNEKLFF
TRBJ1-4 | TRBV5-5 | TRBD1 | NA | TGTGCCAGCAGCCACCGGGACAGGGATGAAAAACTGTTTTTT | CASSHRDRDEKLFF
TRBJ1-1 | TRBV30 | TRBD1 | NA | TGTGCCACCCTTCTACAGGGGACCACTGAAGCTTTCTTT | CATLLQGTTEAFF
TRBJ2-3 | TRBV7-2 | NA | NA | TGTGCCCTCGTGGGTAGCGGCTATAGCACAGATACGCAGTATTTT | CALVGSGYSTDTQYF
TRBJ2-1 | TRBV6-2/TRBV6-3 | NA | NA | TGTGCCAGCAGTAATCCGCGGGGAATGGGAGTCTACAATGAGCAGTTCTTC | CASSNPRGMGVYNEQFF
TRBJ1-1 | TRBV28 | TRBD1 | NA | TGTGCCAGCAGTGGACAGGGACCGACTGAAGCTTTCTTT | CASSGQGPTEAFF
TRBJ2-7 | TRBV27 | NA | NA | TGTGCCAGCAGCCCCTCGGGGTCCTCACCCTACGAGCAGTACTTC | CASSPSGSSPYEQYF
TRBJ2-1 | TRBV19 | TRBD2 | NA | TGTGCCAGTAGTATCCGGGGGGAATCCTACAATGAGCAGTTCTTC | CASSIRGESYNEQFF
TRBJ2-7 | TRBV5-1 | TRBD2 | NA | TGCGCCAGCAGTATAGGGCGGGAGTCCGCCGAGCAGTACTTC | CASSIGRESAEQYF
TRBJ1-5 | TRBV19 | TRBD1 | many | TGTGCCAGTAGTATCCCAACAGGGGGCTTGAGCAATCAGCCCCAGCATTTT | CASSIPTGGLSNQPQHF
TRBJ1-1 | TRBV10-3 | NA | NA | TGTGCCATCAGTTGGGGGGGATCGAGCACTGAAGCTTTCTTT | CAISWGGSSTEAFF
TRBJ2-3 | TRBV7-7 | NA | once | TGTGCTAGCAGCTTAGGAGGAGGAGTGGGAGATACGCAGTATTTT | CASSLGGGVGDTQYF
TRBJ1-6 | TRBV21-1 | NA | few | TGTGCCAGCAGGGGATTGACAGGGCTACATTCACCCCTCCACTTT | CASRGLTGLHSPLHF
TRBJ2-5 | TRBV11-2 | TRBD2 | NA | TGTGCCAGCAGTGTCTATGGACTCCGACTAGCGGGGAGGGGAGAGACCCAGTACTTC | CASSVYGLRLAGRGETQYF
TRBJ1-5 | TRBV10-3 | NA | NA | TGTGCCATCAGTGAGTTCGGAGGGGGCAATCAGCCCCAGCATTTT | CAISEFGGGNQPQHF
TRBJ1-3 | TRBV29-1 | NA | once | TGCAGCGTTGGACAGTCTGGAAACACCATATATTTT | CSVGQSGNTIYF
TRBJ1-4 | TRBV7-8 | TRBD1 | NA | TGTGCCAGCAGCCTCGGACAGGCGGTCAGTCAGTTTTTT | CASSLGQAVSQFF
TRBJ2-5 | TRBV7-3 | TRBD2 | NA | TGTGCCAGCAGCAAGACTAGCGGGAATCAAGAGACCCAGTACTTC | CASSKTSGNQETQYF
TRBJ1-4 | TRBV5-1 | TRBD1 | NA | TGCGCCAGCAGCCCCGGGACAGGGGATCCAACTAATGAAAAACTGTTTTTT | CASSPGTGDPTNEKLFF
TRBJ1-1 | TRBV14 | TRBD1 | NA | TGTGCCAGCAGCCCTACAGGGGGCGCGAGTGCTGAAGCTTTCTTT | CASSPTGGASAEAFF
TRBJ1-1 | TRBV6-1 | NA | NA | TGTGCCAGCAGTGCCGGGAGGAGGGCCGCGGTGAACACTAAAGCTTTCTTT | CASSAGRRAAVNTKAFF
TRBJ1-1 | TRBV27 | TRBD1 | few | TGTGCCAGCAGTGAAGGGACAGGGACCCCTGAAGCTTTCTTT | CASSEGTGTPEAFF
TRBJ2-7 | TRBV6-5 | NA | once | TGTGCCAGCAGACCCCTGGGGCTGGTCGAGCAGTACTTC | CASRPLGLVEQYF
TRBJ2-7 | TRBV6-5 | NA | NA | TGTGCCAGCGGGGGCGACAGCTCCTACGAGCAGTACTTC | CASGGDSSYEQYF
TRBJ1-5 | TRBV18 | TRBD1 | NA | TGTGCCAGCTCACCTGCGGGAGGGGACAGAAATCAGCCCCAGCATTTT | CASSPAGGDRNQPQHF
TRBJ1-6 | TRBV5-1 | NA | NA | TGCGCCAGCAGCTTGGCCTTAGGTGGAGCCCTAGGTTCACCCCTCCACTTT | CASSLALGGALGSPLHF
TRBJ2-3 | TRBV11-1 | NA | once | TGTGCCAGCAGCCAGGACGGGAGTTGGAGAGATACGCAGTATTTT | CASSQDGSWRDTQYF
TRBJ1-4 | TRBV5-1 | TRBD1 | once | TGCGCCAGCAGCTCCGTGGGACAGGGGGCAACTAATGAAAAACTGTTTTTT | CASSSVGQGATNEKLFF
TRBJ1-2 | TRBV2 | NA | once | TGTGCCAGCAAAAGGGGCGGCGATGGCTACACCTTC | CASKRGGDGYTF
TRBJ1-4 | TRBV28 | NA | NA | TGTGCCAGCAGCCGGGAATGGGGTGAAAAACTGTTTTTT | CASSREWGEKLFF
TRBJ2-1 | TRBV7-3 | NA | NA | TGTGCCAGCAGGGGAACGGGGAATGAGCAGTTCTTC | CASRGTGNEQFF
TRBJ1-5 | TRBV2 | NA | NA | TGTGCCAGTAGTGTTGAATCAGGGGCGTATCAGCCCCAGCATTTT | CASSVESGAYQPQHF
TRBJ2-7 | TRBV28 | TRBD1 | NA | TGTGCCAGCAAGACAGGGGGCTACGAGCAGTACTTC | CASKTGGYEQYF
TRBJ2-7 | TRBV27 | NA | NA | TGTGCCAGCAGTTTATCGTACTCCCGGAGGAGTCCGTACTTC | CASSLSYSRRSPYF
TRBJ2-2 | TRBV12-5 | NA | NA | TGTGCTAGTGGTTTGGTACTCGGGGGAACGAACACCGGGGAGCTGTTTTTT | CASGLVLGGTNTGELFF
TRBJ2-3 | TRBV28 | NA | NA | TGTGCCATCTCCGTAGCGGCCACAGATACGCAGTATTTT | CAISVAATDTQYF
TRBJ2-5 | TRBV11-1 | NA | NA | TGTGCCAGCAGCTTAGGGCTAGCACAAGAGACCCAGTACTTC | CASSLGLAQETQYF
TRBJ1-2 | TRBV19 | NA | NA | TGTGCCAGTACCCTCCGGGGGGGCTATGGCTACACCTTC | CASTLRGGYGYTF